This TCR beta chain was recorded in a study of blood T cell repertoires in COVID-19. Study at large: Spain, Italy and the United States supplied samples that represented acute and convalescent COVID-19.

Authors' methods: Estimation of nucleated cell counts was performed using reference gene primer amplification. The protocol was immunoSEQ multiplex PCR, while the TCRdb copy is restricted to in-frame clones and leaves out a portion. V and J calls and clone size are copied from that table; D and trimming were computed from the DNA. The sample has about 280,000 clones, approximately 91% seen once. This CDR3 contains 15 residues. Trimming shortened V by 8 bases and J by 0 bases, and 14 bases separated the two germline ends. Looked up from germline, CDR1 is MGHRA and CDR2 is YSYEKL. J is TRBJ2-1 and V is TRBV4-1; TRBD2 might be the D (6 bases). The TCR originated in a woman between 35 and 50 years old who had recovered from COVID-19. The sample taken for sequencing was peripheral blood. The CDR3 nucleotides are TGCGCCAGCTCATTAGCGGAGGACTCCTACAATGAGCAGTTCTTC. This sequence encodes CASSLAEDSYNEQFF.